Given below is one T cell receptor (beta chain) in context. Its target is unknown. The germline gene is not matched at one end of the junction; a read error may be the cause. TCRdb re-derived calls from the reads in MiXCR, one entry per CDR3 protein. The sample holds 51,000 or so distinct CDR3 sequences, 15% to 20% seen once. The entry originates in a study of T cell repertoires in cytomegalovirus infection. Study background: The study used recently identified HLA-C-restricted and well-studied HLA-B-restricted CMV epitopes. CMV infection together with matching HLA type was indicated by public TCR beta signatures.

The CDR3 has 16 residues. Per the germline V gene, CDR1 is MGHRA and CDR2 is YSYEKL. Source: CD8+ T cells from cultured PBMCs, taken from culture after CMV antigen stimulation. V gene TRBV4-1 combines with J gene TRBJ2-7, with a tentative D call TRBD1 (7 bases). The TCR comes from a human donor in good health (CMV status not recorded). Some clones in this sample may be carry-over from other donors' samples. The CDR3: CASSQDAGTVSYEQNF. The CDR3, as DNA: TGCGCCAGCAGCCAAGATGCGGGGACAGTCTCCTACGAGCAGAACTTC.